This T cell receptor beta chain came from a study of blood T cell repertoires in COVID-19. Study in general: There were acute and convalescent COVID-19 samples, and they came from the United States, Italy and Spain. In each case, the material was cDNA or gDNA derived from T cells, B-cell-depleted T cells, or PBMCs.

As handled by the study authors: Estimation of nucleated cell counts was performed using reference gene primer amplification. TCRdb keeps only in-frame clones here, not all; method: immunoSEQ multiplex PCR. The DNA was the basis for D and trimming; V, J and clone size are from that table. Of about 18,000 clones listed, under 95% are singletons. CDR3 length equals 13 residues. With 8 bases clipped from V and 5 bases from J, the junction kept 6 bases outside the gene matches. Germline assignment: CDR1 ENHRY and CDR2 SYGVKD. This TCR was recovered from a human donor in a cohort sampled during active COVID-19. The sequencing input was peripheral blood. The rearrangement joins TRBV10-3 to TRBJ2-1; 7 positions match TRBD2. This CDR3 is CAIGGSINNEQFF. For the CDR3, the DNA is TGTGCCATCGGCGGGAGTATCAACAATGAGCAGTTCTTC.